The source of this T cell receptor beta chain is a study of graft-versus-host responses after intestinal transplantation. Study summary: Transplant recipients had multivisceral, liver-intestinal, or isolated intestinal grafts. Among the recipients, all got anti-thymocyte globulin induction and then tacrolimus and steroids for about 3 years. Overall study results and limits: Peak circulating GvH clone levels tracked with early post-transplant HvG declines. Among recipient marrow samples, GvH clones were found; some appeared first in ileum or blood.

Germline CDR1 is SGHVS and CDR2 is FNYEAQ. CDR3 length equals 15 residues. Trimming stripped 1 base from V and 7 bases from J, with 16 bases between. This clone was counted once. What it binds is unknown. TCRdb's copy holds only in-frame clones and misses some; the assay was immunoSEQ multiplex PCR. The sample yields 74,000 or so clones, roughly 90% seen once. This TCR was sampled from a human patient who received an intestinal transplant, so some T cells may come from the graft donor. V gene TRBV7-6 combines with J gene TRBJ1-2; tentative D call: TRBD1 (6 bases). The sample was PBMCs, taken 98 days after intestinal transplantation. CDR3 loop: CASSLERGSEGGYTF. As DNA, the CDR3 is TGTGCCAGCAGCTTAGAAAGGGGGTCGGAAGGTGGCTACACCTTC.